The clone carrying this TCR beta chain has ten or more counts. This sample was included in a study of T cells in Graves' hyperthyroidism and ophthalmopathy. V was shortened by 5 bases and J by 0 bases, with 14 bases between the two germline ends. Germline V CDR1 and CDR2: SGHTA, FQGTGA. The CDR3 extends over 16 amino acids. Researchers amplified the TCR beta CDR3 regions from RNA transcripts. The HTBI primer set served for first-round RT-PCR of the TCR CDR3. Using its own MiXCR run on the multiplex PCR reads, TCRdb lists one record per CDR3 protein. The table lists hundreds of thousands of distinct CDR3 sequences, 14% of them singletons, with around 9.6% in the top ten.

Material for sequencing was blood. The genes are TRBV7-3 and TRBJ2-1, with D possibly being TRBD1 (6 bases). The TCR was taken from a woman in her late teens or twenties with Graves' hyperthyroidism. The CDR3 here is CASSLQGFPSYNEQFF. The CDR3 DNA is TGTGCCAGCAGCCTACAGGGATTTCCCTCCTACAATGAGCAGTTCTTC.